Listed here are 21 T cell receptor beta chains from one sample, sequenced in a study of blood T cells in healthy people across ages. Then a second PCR, running roughly 7 to 11 cycles, was carried out with a sample-barcoded 5' primer and a J-beta primer mix. Each CDR3 protein gets one entry after TCRdb re-called the 5' RACE reads with MiXCR. The profile shows about 1.4 million distinct CDR3 sequences, around 59% of them singletons. Sequencing used blood. Receptors originate from a man aged 18 to 29 in good health.

This clonotype occurred a few times. The rearrangement joins TRBV6-6 to TRBJ2-7; D may be TRBD1 or TRBD2 (5 bases each). Per the germline V gene, CDR1 is MNHNY and CDR2 is SVGAGI (reference sequence). Trimming removed 5 bases from V and 4 bases from J, with 18 bases in between. The CDR3 sequence is 15 residues long. CDR3 loop: CASSQPGTWGYEQYF. CDR3 DNA sequence: TGTGCCAGCAGTCAACCCGGGACCTGGGGGTACGAGCAGTACTTC.

This rearrangement joins TRBV12-3 or TRBV12-4 to TRBJ2-7; 9 bases are a match to TRBD1. J gave up 10 bases and V 5 bases, and 15 bases lay outside the gene matches. CDR3 size: 15 residues. Here the CDR3 reads CASSQGGTGKAAQYF. DNA of the CDR3: TGTGCCAGCAGTCAGGGAGGGACAGGGAAAGCGGCCCAGTACTTC.

V and J are TRBV5-1 and TRBJ2-1; the D gene could be TRBD1 or TRBD2 (5 bases each). CDR1 is SGHRS and CDR2 is YFSETQ in the germline V gene. The CDR3 is made up of 13 amino acids. Trimming took 0 bases from V and 10 from J, leaving 11 bases between them. CDR3 loop: CASSLETRGEQFF. The CDR3 region has the DNA TGCGCCAGCAGCTTGGAAACCCGGGGCGAGCAGTTCTTC.

V is TRBV7-9 and J is TRBJ2-7; D remains ambiguous. V was cut by 4 bases and J by 1 base, with 17 bases left in between. Germline CDR1 is SEHNR and CDR2 is FQNEAQ (reference sequence). The CDR3 has 16 amino acids. CDR3 DNA sequence: TGTGCCAGCAGCTCCGTCGTAGGGCTCGGATCCTACGAGCAGTACTTC. Residues: CASSSVVGLGSYEQYF.

The rearrangement joins TRBV5-1 to TRBJ2-1; TRBD2 aligns across 12 bases. The CDR3 has 15 amino acids. J lost 8 bases, V lost 4 bases, and 7 bases had no gene match. Germline CDR1 is SGHRS and CDR2 is YFSETQ. CDR3 sequence reads: CASSLGLAGKDEQFF. The CDR3 DNA is TGCGCCAGCAGCCTCGGACTAGCGGGGAAGGATGAGCAGTTCTTC.

The chain links TRBV21-1 to TRBJ1-2. TRBV21-1 has pseudogene status. This CDR3 region has 18 residues. In nucleotides, the CDR3 is TGTGCCAGCAGCAAAGAAGGTACAAAGGGCAAAGCTAACTATGGCTACACCTTC. This encodes CASSKEGTKGKANYGYTF.

The rearrangement links TRBV12-3 or TRBV12-4 to TRBJ2-3, with a tentative D call TRBD2 (6 bases). This CDR3 contains 14 residues. Trimming took 5 bases from V and 4 from J, leaving 13 bases between them. CDR3 DNA: TGTGCCAGCAGTGCCCAGGGAGGCGCAGATACGCAGTATTTT. Amino acid sequence: CASSAQGGADTQYF.

CDR3 sequence: CASSFFSNEQFF. DNA for the CDR3: TGTGCCAGCAGTTTTTTCTCGAATGAGCAGTTCTTC. The chain couples TRBV6-6 to TRBJ2-1; D remains ambiguous. V was shortened by 4 bases and J by 7 bases, with 8 bases between the two germline ends. Germline CDR1 reads MNHNY; CDR2 reads SVGAGI (reference sequence). The CDR3 is made up of 12 amino acids.

This chain uses TRBV5-5 with TRBJ2-4; D might be TRBD2 (6 bases). Judging by the DNA end, TRBJ2-7 fits better; the J call may be wrong. This CDR3 contains 14 residues. In germline, CDR1 is SGHKS, CDR2 YYEKEE (reference sequence). CDR3 amino acids: CASSTGLYPYEQYF. CDR3 sequence (DNA): TGTGCCAGCAGCACGGGACTGTACCCCTACGAGCAGTACTTC.

CDR3 DNA sequence: TGTGCCAGCACCGAACGGGACACCCTCTACAATGAGCAGTACTTC. Translating gives CASTERDTLYNEQYF. V usage is TRBV6-6 and J usage is TRBJ2-7, with a tentative D call TRBD1 (6 bases). Germline V gene data show CDR1 as MNHNY and CDR2 as SVGAGI (reference sequence). With 7 bases removed from V and 7 bases from J, the gap between germline ends came to 23 bases. This CDR3 is built from 15 residues.

In its sample, this clonotype was seen a few times. This chain connects TRBV12-3 or TRBV12-4 to TRBJ2-6, with a possible D match to TRBD2 (5 bases). The CDR3 runs 15 residues. V shed 1 base and J shed 3 bases, with 7 bases lying between them. The CDR3 spells CASSLDGVGANVLTF. Written as DNA, the CDR3 is TGTGCCAGCAGTTTAGACGGGGTTGGGGCCAACGTCCTGACTTTC.

The CDR3 is CAWSVEPMSSYNEQFF. CDR3 DNA sequence: TGTGCCTGGAGTGTCGAACCCATGAGCTCCTACAATGAGCAGTTCTTC. The rearrangement links TRBV30 to TRBJ2-1; D unclear. The CDR3 runs 16 residues. With 0 bases removed from V and 0 bases from J, the gap between germline ends came to 12 bases. CDR1 is GTSNPN, CDR2 SVGIG, per germline (reference sequence).

The V call is TRBV7-2, the J call TRBJ2-3, with D unclear. There are 13 residues in the CDR3. V was shortened by 3 bases and J by 4 bases, with 8 bases between the two germline ends. Germline V gene data show CDR1 as SGHTA and CDR2 as FQGNSA. This CDR3 reads CASSLGNPDTQYF. CDR3 nucleotides: TGTGCCAGCAGCTTGGGAAACCCAGATACGCAGTATTTT.

The CDR3 sequence: CASSQDIEGISSYNEQFF. DNA of the CDR3: TGCGCCAGCAGCCAAGATATCGAGGGAATTAGCTCCTACAATGAGCAGTTCTTC. The chain couples TRBV4-3 to TRBJ2-1; D is perhaps TRBD2 (5 bases). Germline loops: CDR1 LGHNA, CDR2 YSLEER. CDR3 length equals 18 residues. V gave up 0 bases and J gave up 0 bases, with 15 bases separating them.

This clonotype occurred many times. The V and J genes are TRBV29-1 and TRBJ1-2; 8 nucleotides match TRBD1. The CDR3 is made up of 14 amino acids. Germline V gives CDR1 SQVTM, CDR2 ANQGSEA. The junction had 11 bases not matched to a gene; V was cut back by 4 bases and J by 7 bases. CDR3 loop: CSVVITGGSAGYTF. DNA for the CDR3: TGCAGCGTTGTCATAACAGGGGGGTCTGCTGGCTACACCTTC.

This clonotype turned up a few times. The rearrangement joins TRBV4-3 to TRBJ2-1, with TRBD2 identical over 9 bases. CDR3 length: 18 residues. V lost 0 bases to trimming and J lost 9 bases; unmatched junction nucleotides: 15. Germline assignment: CDR1 LGHNA and CDR2 YSLEER. The CDR3 DNA follows: TGCGCCAGCAGCCAAGAAGGACCGGGACTAGCAAGTTCAGGTGAGCAGTTCTTC. Its translation is CASSQEGPGLASSGEQFF.

This clonotype was seen a handful of times. The J gene is TRBJ2-5, the V gene TRBV11-2; D is ambiguous. The CDR3 extends over 13 amino acids. The V end was cut by 0 bases, the J end by 1 base, with 3 bases between. Germline V lookup: CDR1 SGHAT, CDR2 FQNNGV. Here the CDR3 DNA reads TGTGCCAGCAGCTTAGACTTCCAAGAGACCCAGTACTTC. Residues: CASSLDFQETQYF.

The chain uses TRBV4-3 and TRBJ1-1; D call uncertain. CDR3 length: 14 residues. The V end lost 1 base, the J end lost 4 bases, and 10 bases lay between the germline ends. Germline V gives CDR1 LGHNA, CDR2 YSLEER. The CDR3, as DNA: TGCGCCAGCAGCCAAGGTAGGCGGACCACTGAAGCTTTCTTT. Amino acid sequence: CASSQGRRTTEAFF.

The sample holds a few counts of this clonotype. One end of the junction is discordant with germline, which a read error may explain. V is TRBV4-1 and J is TRBJ2-7, with D maybe TRBD2 (7 bases). Per the germline V gene, CDR1 is MGHRA and CDR2 is YSYEKL. CDR3 length: 14 amino acids. CDR3 amino acids: CASSQGGGPYEQYF. CDR3 DNA sequence: TGTGCCAGCAGTCAAGGGGGGGGGCCCTACGAGCAGTACTTC.

This chain links TRBV7-9 with TRBJ2-2; TRBD2 agrees at 9 bases. Germline lookup yields CDR1 SEHNR and CDR2 FQNEAQ (reference sequence). J was trimmed by 6 bases and V by 3 bases; bases with no gene match: 8. The CDR3 totals 16 residues. CDR3 sequence reads: CASSFLLAGDPGELFF. For the CDR3, the DNA is TGTGCCAGCAGCTTTTTACTAGCGGGTGACCCCGGGGAGCTGTTTTTT.

V gene TRBV11-2 combines with J gene TRBJ1-2; TRBD1 matches 8 bases. The CDR3 extends over 15 amino acids. V lost 3 bases, J lost 6 bases, and 9 bases stayed unmatched. CDR1 is SGHAT, CDR2 FQNNGV, per germline. The CDR3 loop is CASSFAGDRTHGYTF. As DNA, the CDR3 is TGTGCCAGCAGCTTCGCGGGGGACAGGACCCATGGCTACACCTTC. The full variable domain, rest sourced from reference TRBV11-2 and TRBJ1-2, is EAGVAQSPRYKIIEKRQSVAFWCNPISGHATLYWYQQILGQGPKLLIQFQNNGVVDDSQLPKDRFSAERLKGVDSTLKIQPAKLEDSAVYLCASSFAGDRTHGYTFGSGTRLTVV.